This TCR beta chain was sequenced during a study of OX40 agonist ivuxolimab in advanced cancers. The V end lost 5 bases, the J end lost 0 bases, and 9 bases lay between the germline ends. CDR1 and CDR2 from the germline V gene are SGHVS and FQNEAQ. This CDR3 has 14 residues. Measured with immunoSEQ multiplex PCR; TCRdb has only the in-frame clones, and not every one. The data hold fewer than 25,000 clones, with 84% observed a single time. This clone was detected only once. The chain links TRBV7-8 to TRBJ2-3; D gene unclear. The sequences come from CD4+ or CD8+ T cells sorted from blood, collected in a trial of the OX40 agonist ivuxolimab. The clonotype was recovered from an adult with an advanced solid tumor such as melanoma, head and neck, liver or kidney cancer. The CDR3 DNA is TGTGCCAGCAGCCCCGGACGGAGCACAGATACGCAGTATTTT. Amino acid sequence: CASSPGRSTDTQYF.